The T cell receptor beta chain under discussion was sequenced for a study of blood T cell repertoires in COVID-19. Sequenced by immunoSEQ multiplex PCR; TCRdb stores in-frame clones only, minus some. The table has over 120,000 clones, roughly 84% seen once. Per germline, CDR1 MNHEY and CDR2 SMNVEV (reference sequence). The V and J ends lost 3 bases and 1 base respectively, with 13 bases between them. There are 16 residues in the CDR3. This clone was observed once. The V gene is TRBV27, the J gene TRBJ1-5; D possibly corresponds to TRBD1 (5 bases). Sequences were obtained from peripheral blood. The receptor was isolated from a human donor in a cohort sampled during active COVID-19. CDR3 nucleotide sequence: TGTGCCAGCAGTTTCCGGGGGGGGGTCAGCAATCAGCCCCAGCATTTT. This translates into CASSFRGGVSNQPQHF.